Listed below are T cell receptor beta chains from one sample, sequenced in a study of T cells in Graves' hyperthyroidism and ophthalmopathy. TCRdb reprocessed the multiplex PCR reads with MiXCR, giving one entry per CDR3 protein. The sample contains 550,000 to 850,000 distinct CDR3 sequences, roughly a sixth of which appear only once. Sequencing was performed on blood. These receptors originate from a woman between 45 and 65 years old with Graves' hyperthyroidism that later progressed to Graves' ophthalmopathy. Both conserved end residues are part of each CDR3. Fields, in order: V gene, D gene, J gene, CDR3 protein. D genes are given only for firm matches.

>TRBV11-2|-|TRBJ1-4
CASSLSYGAASEKLFF
>TRBV6-1|TRBD2|TRBJ2-5
CASSESLAGGSQETQYF
>TRBV15|-|TRBJ1-2
CATSRDYGGRSYGYTF
>TRBV6-2/TRBV6-3|TRBD1|TRBJ1-3
CASSYSSIRGISSGNTIYF
>TRBV28|TRBD2|TRBJ2-7
CASSERSTSWYVEQYF
>TRBV11-1|-|TRBJ1-5
CASSLDGTSNQPQHF
>TRBV9|-|TRBJ2-5
CASSVALGGPRETQYF
>TRBV7-9|-|TRBJ2-3
CASSLKGASTDTQYF
>TRBV20-1|TRBD1|TRBJ1-1
CSATGTENTEAFF
>TRBV5-1|TRBD2|TRBJ2-3
CASSLWTSRAGDTQYF
>TRBV12-3/TRBV12-4|-|TRBJ2-1
CASFGPGPSSYNEQFF
>TRBV18|TRBD2|TRBJ2-1
CASSPAGGPRGEQFF
>TRBV2|TRBD1|TRBJ2-5
CASSPEGTVETQYF
>TRBV2|TRBD1|TRBJ1-2
CASRGTGWVVFSGYTF
>TRBV20-1|-|TRBJ2-7
CSARVGHSYEQYF
>TRBV6-1|-|TRBJ1-2
CASSEAADLYSYGYTF
>TRBV5-1|TRBD1|TRBJ2-1
CASSSDRVTYNEQFF
>TRBV3-1|TRBD1|TRBJ1-1
CASSARTGGNTEAFF
>TRBV3-1|-|TRBJ1-5
CASSRRGGPQHF
>TRBV10-3|TRBD1|TRBJ1-1
CAISESPGAGGTEAFF
>TRBV9|-|TRBJ1-1
CASSVAGVGTEAFF
>TRBV3-1|TRBD1|TRBJ1-2
CASSPQPTGIYGYTF
>TRBV5-6|-|TRBJ1-2
CASNLWPPNYGYTF
>TRBV5-1|-|TRBJ1-1
CASSQGRGDDEAFF
>TRBV5-1|-|TRBJ1-1
CASSLAVRENTEAFF
>TRBV5-1|TRBD2|TRBJ2-3
CASSLLLAGNTDTQYF
>TRBV6-1|-|TRBJ1-4
CASRWTDEKLFF
>TRBV6-1|TRBD1|TRBJ1-1
CASSSLGTGGRNTEAFF
>TRBV11-2|-|TRBJ2-2
CASSLNSQVTGELFF
>TRBV11-3|-|TRBJ2-3
CASSPRNGGAADTQYF
>TRBV30|TRBD2|TRBJ2-7
CAWSRSGEPYEQYF
>TRBV3-1|TRBD2|TRBJ2-1
CASSLLLGLAGGNEQFF
>TRBV29-1|-|TRBJ2-1
CSVTGTRNEQFF
>TRBV5-1|TRBD2|TRBJ2-5
CATARSGGAEETQYF
>TRBV12-3/TRBV12-4|-|TRBJ2-5
CASPPEGDWETQYF
>TRBV27|-|TRBJ2-5
CASSLDRKVTETQYF
>TRBV20-1|TRBD2|TRBJ2-5
CSATRGSGGSGKETQYF
>TRBV5-5|-|TRBJ1-1
CASRGGYVNTEAFF
>TRBV27|-|TRBJ1-1
CASSLTLWGAGATEAFF
>TRBV6-2/TRBV6-3|TRBD1|TRBJ1-2
CASSYVAGGNYGYTF
>TRBV20-1|-|TRBJ1-2
CSAREVVEWQTNYGYTF
>TRBV3-1|-|TRBJ1-2
CASSPGRLRDGYTF
>TRBV7-9|TRBD1|TRBJ2-7
CASSTGQGLYEQYF
>TRBV6-5|-|TRBJ1-2
CASSWPESHYGYTF
>TRBV10-3|-|TRBJ2-2
CAIKQASNTGELFF
>TRBV7-3|TRBD1|TRBJ2-3
CASSLGNPGQGRDTQYF
>TRBV9|TRBD1|TRBJ1-4
CASSATATGANEKLFF
>TRBV15|-|TRBJ2-2
CATNRDRISGELFF
>TRBV7-9|-|TRBJ2-2
CASSPRGSLNTGELFF
>TRBV11-2|TRBD1|TRBJ1-3
CASSLRGRSPGNTIYF
>TRBV3-1|-|TRBJ2-2
CASSQELGSNTGELFF
>TRBV19|-|TRBJ1-5
CASTPDGDQPQHF